The 21 T cell receptor beta chains given below trace back to one sample, sequenced in a study of STAT5B mutations in CD4+ large granular lymphocyte leukemia. The method was immunoSEQ multiplex PCR; TCRdb's version includes in-frame clones alone and lacks a portion of them. Of roughly 48,000 clones detected, roughly two thirds appear once; the ten largest clones hold more than 1.5%. Sequences were obtained from CD4+ T cells from blood buffy coats. These receptors came from a human donor in good health.

This clone is medium-sized (0.01 to 0.1%) in the sample. This sequence joins TRBV6-6 and TRBJ1-2; D unclear. This CDR3 region has 13 residues. V lost 5 bases, J lost 2 bases, and 9 bases lay in between. Germline CDR1 reads MNHNY; CDR2 reads SVGAGI (reference sequence). CDR3 DNA: TGTGCCAGCAGTCCCGGGATAAACTATGGCTACACCTTC. This sequence encodes CASSPGINYGYTF.

V usage is TRBV19 and J usage is TRBJ1-1, with 8 positions matching TRBD1. From germline, CDR1 is LNHDA and CDR2 SQIVND (reference sequence). CDR3 length: 14 residues. The J segment lost 4 bases and the V segment lost 5 bases, leaving 6 bases of the junction unmatched. The CDR3 spells CASSETGDSTEAFF. CDR3 sequence (DNA): TGTGCCAGTAGTGAGACAGGGGACAGCACTGAAGCTTTCTTT.

The chain recombines TRBV15 with TRBJ2-3; 10 nucleotides match TRBD1. The germline V gene encodes CDR1 LNHNV and CDR2 YYDKDF (reference sequence). The CDR3 length is 17 residues. The V and J ends lost 0 bases and 3 bases, in that order; junction bases with no gene match: 6. CDR3 in amino acids: CATSRERQGAGTDTQYF. Here the CDR3 DNA reads TGTGCCACCAGCAGAGAAAGACAGGGGGCCGGAACAGATACGCAGTATTTT.

The rearrangement uses TRBV5-1 and TRBJ1-2; 8 bases are a match to TRBD1. Germline CDR1 and CDR2: SGHRS and YFSETQ. The CDR3 length is 13 residues. Trimming removed 3 bases from V and 10 bases from J; junction bases left unmatched: 8. The CDR3, as DNA: TGCGCCAGCAGCTCCTTTGTGACAGGGGCCTACACCTTC. The encoded protein is CASSSFVTGAYTF.

This clone showed up just once. The gene calls are TRBV18 and TRBJ2-1; 8 positions agree with TRBD2. V lost 4 bases to trimming and J lost 6 bases; unmatched junction nucleotides: 11. Germline loops: CDR1 KGHSH, CDR2 LQKENI. The CDR3 contains 16 residues. CDR3 bases: TGTGCCAGCTCACGACCGGGACTAGGCTCTAGCAATGAGCAGTTCTTC. It encodes CASSRPGLGSSNEQFF.

The chain recombines TRBV4-1 with TRBJ2-5; 7 nucleotides agree with TRBD2. There are 15 residues in the CDR3. Germline lookup yields CDR1 MGHRA and CDR2 YSYEKL. With V trimmed by 4 bases and J by 5 bases, 10 bases remained unmatched. The CDR3 nucleotides read TGCGCCAGCAGCCCGGGGGGTCAATTTAGGGAGACCCAGTACTTC. It is translated as CASSPGGQFRETQYF.

The chain is built from TRBV27 and TRBJ1-5; a possible D gene is TRBD1 (6 bases). The CDR3 loop spans 14 amino acids. From germline, CDR1 is MNHEY and CDR2 SMNVEV (reference sequence). Trimming left V 6 bases short and J 5 bases short, with 14 bases between. The CDR3 reads CASSSGQFDQPQHF. For the CDR3, the DNA is TGTGCCAGCAGCTCAGGACAGTTCGATCAGCCCCAGCATTTT.

The rearrangement uses TRBV6-6 and TRBJ2-1, with D tentatively TRBD1 (5 bases). Germline CDR1 is MNHNY and CDR2 is SVGAGI (reference sequence). This CDR3 has 15 residues. The V gene lost 0 bases and the J gene lost 0 bases, with 6 bases spanning the gap. CDR3 DNA: TGTGCCAGCAGTTACTCAGGGGTCTCCTACAATGAGCAGTTCTTC. This translates into CASSYSGVSYNEQFF.

The chain combines TRBV6-5 with TRBJ2-5; D unclear. The V gene's germline CDR1 is MNHEY and CDR2 SVGAGI. The CDR3 covers 13 residues. V was shortened by 2 bases and J by 0 bases, with 4 bases between the two germline ends. CDR3 residues: CASSYSDQETQYF. CDR3 DNA: TGTGCCAGCAGTTACAGCGACCAAGAGACCCAGTACTTC.

V usage is TRBV5-1 and J usage is TRBJ2-5; 11 nucleotides align to TRBD1. CDR1 and CDR2 (germline): SGHRS, YFSETQ. The CDR3 totals 15 residues. The junction had 5 bases not matched to a gene; V was cut back by 3 bases and J by 4 bases. The CDR3: CASSSLGTGGETQYF. Here the CDR3 DNA reads TGCGCCAGCAGCTCACTGGGGACAGGGGGAGAGACCCAGTACTTC.

The gene calls are TRBV30 and TRBJ2-1, with 9 bases that match TRBD2. Per the germline V gene, CDR1 is GTSNPN and CDR2 is SVGIG (reference sequence). Germline trimming cut 0 bases from V and 0 bases from J; bases unmatched to any gene: 6. This CDR3 spans 17 amino acids. CDR3 sequence: CAWSVGLAGSSYNEQFF. The CDR3 bases are TGTGCCTGGAGTGTAGGGCTAGCGGGGAGCTCCTACAATGAGCAGTTCTTC.

The chain couples TRBV7-4 to TRBJ1-4; possibly TRBD1 for D (5 bases). Trimming left V 3 bases short and J 4 bases short, with 12 bases between. The germline CDR1 and CDR2 sequences are SGHVT and SQSDAQ. This CDR3 region has 15 residues. The CDR3 coding sequence is TGTGCCAGCAGCTTCTTGAGGGGTTGTAATGAAAAACTGTTTTTT. This sequence encodes CASSFLRGCNEKLFF.

Only a few counts were recorded for this clone. The chain has TRBV7-3 and TRBJ2-1; D call uncertain. V gave up 0 bases and J gave up 5 bases, with 8 bases separating them. This CDR3 has 14 amino acids. From germline, CDR1 is SGHTA and CDR2 FQGTGA. The CDR3 loop reads CASSLTISHNEQFF. CDR3 bases: TGTGCCAGCAGCTTAACGATAAGCCACAATGAGCAGTTCTTC.

This chain uses TRBV30 with TRBJ1-5; TRBD1 matches at 10 bases. V dropped 3 bases and J dropped 4; count of bases not matched to a gene: 9. CDR1 GTSNPN and CDR2 SVGIG come from the germline V gene (reference sequence). The CDR3 totals 16 residues. CDR3 in amino acids: CAWRATGQGINQPQHF. The CDR3 DNA follows: TGTGCCTGGAGGGCAACGGGACAGGGGATTAATCAGCCCCAGCATTTT. Full variable domain (outside the CDR3, taken from reference TRBV30 and TRBJ1-5): SQTIHQWPATLVQPVGSPLSLECTVEGTSNPNLYWYRQAAGRGLQLLFYSVGIGQISSEVPQNLSASRPQDRQFILSSKKLLLSDSGFYLCAWRATGQGINQPQHFGDGTRLSIL.

The sample holds one count of this clone. The J gene is TRBJ2-5, the V gene TRBV7-9; possibly TRBD1 or TRBD2 for D (5 bases each). Per the germline V gene, CDR1 is SEHNR and CDR2 is FQNEAQ (reference sequence). Trimming shortened V by 0 bases and J by 2 bases, and 13 bases separated the two germline ends. The CDR3 runs to 16 residues. The CDR3 DNA sequence: TGTGCCAGCAGCTTAGCCGGGGCCCGCCGTCAAGAGACCCAGTACTTC. Translation gives CASSLAGARRQETQYF. The full variable domain, completed using reference TRBV7-9 and TRBJ2-5, is DTGVSQNPRHKITKRGQNVTFRCDPISEHNRLYWYRQTLGQGPEFLTYFQNEAQLEKSRLLSDRFSAERPKGSFSTLEIQRTEQGDSAMYLCASSLAGARRQETQYFGPGTRLLVL.

This clone is a singleton in its sample. The chain links TRBV6-5 to TRBJ1-1, with a weak D call TRBD1 (6 bases). The CDR3 has 14 residues. Per the germline V gene, CDR1 is MNHEY and CDR2 is SVGAGI. V gave up 2 bases and J gave up 2 bases, with 9 bases separating them. CDR3 bases: TGTGCCAGCAGTTACGGGGGCCTCAACACTGAAGCTTTCTTT. It specifies CASSYGGLNTEAFF.

The V call is TRBV6-5, the J call TRBJ1-1, with 7 bases that match TRBD1. The CDR3 loop spans 15 amino acids. The V gene end was trimmed by 6 bases and the J gene end by 5 bases; junction bases not matched to a gene: 12. Germline loops: CDR1 MNHEY, CDR2 SVGAGI. CDR3 DNA sequence: TGTGCCAGCAGGTCGGAGGGGGCGCCGGGAACTGAAGCTTTCTTT. This sequence encodes CASRSEGAPGTEAFF.

In this sample, this clone turned up a few times. The chain employs TRBV19 and TRBJ2-5; D remains ambiguous. The CDR3 totals 10 residues. Germline CDR1 is LNHDA and CDR2 is SQIVND (reference sequence). The CDR3 DNA reads TGTGCTAGGTGGGTAGAGACCCAGTACTTC. Amino acids: CARWVETQYF. The whole variable domain, filled in from reference TRBV19 and TRBJ2-5, reads DGGITQSPKYLFRKEGQNVTLSCEQNLNHDAMYWYRQDPGQGLRLIYYSQIVNDFQKGDIAEGYSVSREKKESFPLTVTSAQKNPTAFYLCARWVETQYFGPGTRLLVL.

The chain couples TRBV5-4 to TRBJ1-5; D gene uncertain. The germline V and J ends were trimmed by 1 base and 2 bases, with 10 bases remaining between them. The CDR3 sequence is 15 residues long. The germline V gene encodes CDR1 SGHNT and CDR2 YYREEE (reference sequence). Here the CDR3 DNA reads TGTGCCAGCAGCTTGCAAGGCCTCGGCAATCAGCCCCAGCATTTT. This encodes CASSLQGLGNQPQHF. The full variable domain, completed using reference TRBV5-4 and TRBJ1-5, is ETGVTQSPTHLIKTRGQQVTLRCSSQSGHNTVSWYQQALGQGPQFIFQYYREEENGRGNFPPRFSGLQFPNYSSELNVNALELDDSALYLCASSLQGLGNQPQHFGDGTRLSIL.

This chain connects TRBV4-1 to TRBJ2-7, with D uncertain. The CDR3 length is 10 residues. Germline CDR1 reads MGHRA; CDR2 reads YSYEKL. The CDR3 sequence is CPRGSYEQYV. DNA of the CDR3: TGCCCTCGCGGCTCCTACGAGCAGTACGTC.

The rearrangement uses TRBV6-4 and TRBJ1-1; D is undetermined. This CDR3 contains 15 residues. Looked up from germline, CDR1 is MRHNA and CDR2 is SNTAGT. The ends were cut back, 3 bases at V and 3 bases at J, with 14 bases in the middle. As DNA, the CDR3 is TGTGCCAGCAGTGAAGGCGGCCAAGTGGACACTGAAGCTTTCTTT. This sequence encodes CASSEGGQVDTEAFF.